This TCR beta chain was identified in a study of cytomegalovirus exposure and HLA in healthy donors. Study background: The study placed around 80% of its approximately 360 genotyped donors in the Caucasian-associated ancestry cluster.

Findings and caveats of the study: Among TCR sequences, most were rare, though some public TCRs appeared in many donors.

In the case of this clone: Antigen specificity is unknown.

The length of the CDR3 is 15 residues. Germline CDR1 reads GTSNPN; CDR2 reads SVGIG (reference sequence). The trim removed 3 bases at V and 0 bases at J, leaving 7 bases unmatched. PCR employed 60 Vbeta and 13 Jbeta primers. Method: immunoSEQ multiplex PCR; TCRdb's copy keeps in-frame clones and lacks some. The data hold 150,000 to 180,000 clones, with around 72% observed a single time. This clonotype was obtained from a man in his late teens or twenties in good health and CMV-seronegative. The source material was PBMCs. This sequence joins TRBV30 and TRBJ2-7; TRBD2 matches at 8 bases. The DNA of the CDR3 is TGTGCCTGGAGATCCTTAGCGGGATCCTCCTACGAGCAGTACTTC. It codes for CAWRSLAGSSYEQYF.